Listed here are 27 T cell receptor beta chains from one sample, sequenced in a study of T cell clonotyping in hematopoietic cell transplantation. Time point given: recipient sample about 28 days before transplant, after cytoreduction. Only in-frame clones appear in the TCRdb table, and some are missing; sequencing was by immunoSEQ multiplex PCR. This table holds more than 20,000 clones, roughly 84% found once. Sample: peripheral blood mononuclear cells, taken before stem cell transplant. Every receptor here comes from a woman aged 60-75 years with acute myeloid leukemia. Some clones in this sample may be carry-over from other donors' samples.

This clone has a single count. The chain is built from TRBV6-6 and TRBJ2-7; TRBD1 agrees at 10 bases. Trimming removed 7 bases from V and 3 bases from J; junction bases left unmatched: 9. The CDR3 contains 15 residues. Germline V gene data show CDR1 as MNHNY and CDR2 as SVGAGI (reference sequence). This chain's CDR3 is CASTDTGTGDYEQYF. The CDR3 DNA reads TGTGCCAGCACCGATACTGGGACAGGGGACTACGAGCAGTACTTC.

The chain combines TRBV5-6 with TRBJ2-7; D is unresolved. The CDR3 runs 13 residues. Trimming cost V 4 bases and J 2 bases, with 10 bases left between them. Germline CDR1 reads SGHDT; CDR2 reads YYEEEE. The CDR3 DNA reads TGTGCCAGCAGCCCCGGGCGGACCTACGAGCAGTACTTC. This gives the protein CASSPGRTYEQYF.

V is TRBV10-3 and J is TRBJ2-5, with 11 bases identical to TRBD2. J lost 2 bases, V lost 4 bases, and 6 bases had no gene match. CDR1 and CDR2 (germline): ENHRY, SYGVKD. There are 16 residues in the CDR3. CDR3: CAISVTASGGQETQYF. The CDR3, as DNA: TGTGCCATCAGTGTTACGGCTAGCGGGGGGCAAGAGACCCAGTACTTC.

V gene TRBV4-1 combines with J gene TRBJ1-5; no clear D gene. The V end lost 2 bases, the J end lost 1 base, and 12 bases lay between the germline ends. CDR1 and CDR2 from the germline V gene are MGHRA and YSYEKL. This CDR3 comprises 16 residues. The DNA of the CDR3 is TGCGCCAGCAGCCAAAGCTACAGCCCGAGCAATCAGCCCCAGCATTTT. As protein: CASSQSYSPSNQPQHF.

The chain recombines TRBV5-5 with TRBJ1-5; the D is unclear. The V end was cut by 5 bases, the J end by 2 bases, with 11 bases between. This CDR3 comprises 14 residues. The germline V gene has CDR1 SGHKS and CDR2 YYEKEE (reference sequence). This chain's CDR3 is CASRYDIGNQPQHF. The CDR3 DNA reads TGTGCCAGCAGATATGACATCGGCAATCAGCCCCAGCATTTT.

J is TRBJ1-1 and V is TRBV5-1; perhaps TRBD1 as D (5 bases). Germline lookup yields CDR1 SGHRS and CDR2 YFSETQ. Between the trimmed V and J ends, which lost 2 bases and 0 bases, there was a span of 11 bases. This CDR3 has 15 residues. Here the CDR3 reads CASSLPGGMNTEAFF. The CDR3, as DNA: TGCGCCAGCAGCTTACCGGGGGGGATGAACACTGAAGCTTTCTTT.

The chain combines TRBV28 with TRBJ2-7; no reliable D call. This CDR3 comprises 12 residues. V lost 4 bases and J 4 bases, leaving 8 bases between the germline ends. Looked up from germline, CDR1 is MDHEN and CDR2 is SYDVKM. DNA of the CDR3: TGTGCCAGCAGTTATATGATTTACGAGCAGTACTTC. It specifies CASSYMIYEQYF.

The chain couples TRBV29-1 to TRBJ2-2, with D possibly TRBD1 on 5 matching bases. The V end lost 6 bases, the J end lost 1 base, and 6 bases lay between the germline ends. The CDR3 has 12 amino acids. Germline lookup yields CDR1 SQVTM and CDR2 ANQGSEA. Here the CDR3 DNA reads TGCAGCGTAACAGGGAACACCGGGGAGCTGTTTTTT. This gives the protein CSVTGNTGELFF.

V gene TRBV7-8 combines with J gene TRBJ1-2, with 9 bases fitting TRBD1. Germline-derived CDR1 and CDR2 are SGHVS and FQNEAQ. V lost 5 bases and J lost 6; bases outside the gene matches: 4. The CDR3 length is 13 residues. CDR3 amino acids: CASSTRQGDGYTF. In DNA form, the CDR3 reads TGTGCCAGCAGCACTCGACAGGGGGATGGCTACACCTTC.

The chain recombines TRBV6-6 with TRBJ1-3; D remains unclear. The CDR3 covers 12 residues. Trimming took 5 bases from V and 0 from J, leaving 2 bases between them. Germline values: CDR1 MNHNY, CDR2 SVGAGI (reference sequence). The CDR3 is CASSPSGNTIYF. The CDR3, as DNA: TGTGCCAGCAGTCCCTCTGGAAACACCATATATTTT.

This clone was seen a single time. This chain joins TRBV7-6 and TRBJ2-6, with D possibly TRBD2 on 5 matching bases. This CDR3 spans 18 amino acids. The germline V gene encodes CDR1 SGHVS and CDR2 FNYEAQ. V was shortened by 1 base and J by 1 base, with 14 bases between the two germline ends. The CDR3 DNA sequence: TGTGCCAGCAGCTTAGATCGGGGTTCGGCTTCTGGGGCCAACGTCCTGACTTTC. Protein: CASSLDRGSASGANVLTF.

The rearrangement links TRBV4-3 to TRBJ2-1; TRBD2 matches at 9 bases. The CDR3 spans 19 residues. V trimming: 1 base; J trimming: 3 bases; junction bases outside the gene matches: 13. Germline CDR1 and CDR2: LGHNA and YSLEER. The CDR3 region has the DNA TGCGCCAGCAGCCAAGGTTGGGTTAGCGGGAGCGAGTACTACAATGAGCAGTTCTTC. Its translation: CASSQGWVSGSEYYNEQFF.

The J gene is TRBJ1-4, the V gene TRBV5-1, with D uncertain. V was pared by 2 bases and J by 8 bases, with 10 bases between. This CDR3 has 13 amino acids. Looked up from germline, CDR1 is SGHRS and CDR2 is YFSETQ. DNA for the CDR3: TGCGCCAGCAGCTTTTCGGGCCCGGAAAAACTGTTTTTT. Protein: CASSFSGPEKLFF. Together with reference TRBV5-1 and TRBJ1-4, the CDR3 gives the full variable domain: KAGVTQTPRYLIKTRGQQVTLSCSPISGHRSVSWYQQTPGQGLQFLFEYFSETQRNKGNFPGRFSGRQFSNSRSEMNVSTLELGDSALYLCASSFSGPEKLFFGSGTQLSVL.

The chain employs TRBV28 and TRBJ2-1; perhaps TRBD1 as D (5 bases). Germline CDR1 reads MDHEN; CDR2 reads SYDVKM. V was clipped by 11 bases and J by 0 bases, with 14 bases between them. The CDR3 runs 14 residues. The CDR3 loop is CALGAASSYNEQFF. The CDR3 DNA sequence: TGTGCCCTTGGGGCGGCAAGCTCCTACAATGAGCAGTTCTTC.

The chain uses TRBV6-6 and TRBJ1-3; no clear D. CDR3 length equals 16 residues. CDR1 is MNHNY, CDR2 SVGAGI, per germline (reference sequence). Deletions cut 0 bases from V and 0 bases from J, with 9 bases between. The CDR3 region is CASSYSEDYSGNTIYF. The CDR3 region has the DNA TGTGCCAGCAGTTACTCGGAGGACTACTCTGGAAACACCATATATTTT.

This chain uses TRBV10-3 with TRBJ2-2; the D gene could be TRBD1 or TRBD2 (5 bases each). Germline V gives CDR1 ENHRY, CDR2 SYGVKD. The CDR3 contains 17 residues. The germline V and J ends were trimmed by 0 bases and 4 bases, with 15 bases remaining between them. The CDR3 nucleotides are TGTGCCATCAGTGAGTCGAAAGGTCCAGGGACCACCGGGGAGCTGTTTTTT. Its protein product is CAISESKGPGTTGELFF.

The genes are TRBV6-6 and TRBJ1-1, with D uncertain. Germline V gene sequence: CDR1 MNHNY, CDR2 SVGAGI (reference sequence). V was shortened by 2 bases and J by 8 bases, with 9 bases between the two germline ends. The CDR3 has 12 amino acids. The CDR3 reads CASSYVTQEAFF. CDR3 DNA: TGTGCCAGCAGTTACGTGACTCAAGAAGCTTTCTTT.

The rearrangement links TRBV28 to TRBJ1-1, with no clear D. V lost 2 bases and J 5 bases, leaving 9 bases between the germline ends. The CDR3 has 13 residues. Germline CDR1 MDHEN, CDR2 SYDVKM. Here the CDR3 reads CASSLRLRTEAFF. CDR3 nucleotide sequence: TGTGCCAGCAGTTTAAGGTTGAGAACTGAAGCTTTCTTT.

The chain has TRBV4-3 and TRBJ2-2; TRBD2 agrees at 9 bases. CDR1 and CDR2 from the germline V gene are LGHNA and YSLEER. CDR3 size: 15 residues. The V segment lost 2 bases and the J segment 6 bases; nucleotides outside the gene matches: 4. The CDR3 nucleotides read TGCGCCAGCAGCCAACGGGGACTAGCAGCCGGGGAGCTGTTTTTT. It codes for CASSQRGLAAGELFF.

The V and J genes are TRBV7-9 and TRBJ1-3; 9 nucleotides match TRBD1. Germline lookup yields CDR1 SEHNR and CDR2 FQNEAQ (reference sequence). The CDR3 covers 15 residues. The junction had 5 bases not matched to a gene; V was cut back by 5 bases and J by 3 bases. Written as DNA, the CDR3 is TGTGCCAGCAGCCCACAGGGGGCGGGTGGAAACACCATATATTTT. It translates to CASSPQGAGGNTIYF.

By share, this clone counts as large (0.1 to 1%). The J gene is TRBJ2-2, the V gene TRBV11-2, with TRBD2 identical over 8 bases. The CDR3 is 16 residues long. With 1 base clipped from V and 7 bases from J, the junction kept 8 bases outside the gene matches. Germline loops: CDR1 SGHAT, CDR2 FQNNGV. The CDR3 is CASSLASSGRGGELFF. The CDR3 DNA sequence: TGTGCCAGCAGCTTAGCGTCTAGCGGGCGTGGCGGGGAGCTGTTTTTT.

This clone came up once. At one boundary the junction diverges from the germline segment, which might be a read error. The gene calls are TRBV2 and TRBJ2-3; D is possibly TRBD1 (6 bases). The germline CDR1 and CDR2 sequences are SNHLY and FYNNEI. There are 14 residues in the CDR3. CDR3: CAGSEWTDTDTQYF. CDR3 in DNA: TGTGCCGGCAGTGAATGGACAGACACAGATACGCAGTATTTT.

V and J are TRBV7-9 and TRBJ2-7; 10 positions match TRBD1. V shed 5 bases, J shed 7 bases, and the junction held 8 bases outside the gene matches. This CDR3 region has 14 residues. CDR1 is SEHNR, CDR2 FQNEAQ, per germline (reference sequence). The CDR3 region is CASSTRDRGEEQYF. The CDR3, as DNA: TGTGCCAGCAGCACCCGGGACAGGGGTGAGGAGCAGTACTTC.

The chain couples TRBV7-9 to TRBJ2-7; 7 bases align to TRBD2. V shed 1 base and J 6 bases; nucleotides not matched to a gene: 3. CDR1 is SEHNR, CDR2 FQNEAQ, per germline (reference sequence). The CDR3 length is 13 residues. The CDR3 DNA reads TGTGCCAGCAGCTTAGTTTCGGGGGGCGAGCAGTACTTC. It codes for CASSLVSGGEQYF. Using reference TRBV7-9 and TRBJ2-7 for the parts outside the CDR3, the full variable domain is DTGVSQNPRHKITKRGQNVTFRCDPISEHNRLYWYRQTLGQGPEFLTYFQNEAQLEKSRLLSDRFSAERPKGSFSTLEIQRTEQGDSAMYLCASSLVSGGEQYFGPGTRLTVT.

The genes are TRBV5-8 and TRBJ1-1; D is ambiguous. Trimming stripped 4 bases from V and 1 base from J, with 20 bases between. Germline V gives CDR1 SGHTS, CDR2 YDEGEE. This CDR3 contains 17 residues. As DNA, the CDR3 is TGTGCCAGCAGCCTCGACGGCCTGATGACCACGAACACTGAAGCTTTCTTT. It codes for CASSLDGLMTTNTEAFF.

The rearrangement links TRBV19 to TRBJ1-5; 7 positions agree with TRBD1. V was clipped by 3 bases and J by 5 bases; unmatched bases: 7. CDR1 LNHDA and CDR2 SQIVND come from the germline V gene (reference sequence). The CDR3 covers 15 residues. The CDR3 DNA is TGTGCCAGTAGTATTCGGACAGGAGGGTATCAGCCCCAGCATTTT. Translation: CASSIRTGGYQPQHF.

The V call is TRBV7-8, the J call TRBJ1-5, with D possibly matching TRBD1 (6 bases). Germline CDR1 and CDR2: SGHVS and FQNEAQ. The V end lost 5 bases, the J end lost 4 bases, and 12 bases lay between the germline ends. This CDR3 is 14 amino acids long. The CDR3 DNA is TGTGCCAGCAGCACCAGGGGCGGGAATCAGCCCCAGCATTTT. Residues: CASSTRGGNQPQHF.